The 19 T cell receptor beta chains listed next were all sequenced from one sample in a study of shared clonotypes between healthy human individuals (TCRdb year 2020). Library preparation employed the immunoSEQ multiplex PCR assay. Drawn from immuneACCESS, this table holds only the in-frame rearrangements with V and J called that TCRdb kept. Clones are partly lost; checked studies trace under half to an unresolved V gene and leave the rest unexplained. The table for this sample lists over 2,000,000 clones; just under 95% of them were counted only once. The ten largest clonotypes hold more than 1.5% of the sample. CD8 naive samples consisted of CD45RO-negative cells that were positively selected for CCR7, yielding a CD45RA+CCR7+ population without TemRA cells. Sequencing was done on a sample of naive CD8+ T cells from PBMCs. The cell subset or site label of this sample denotes: CD45RA+CCR7+. These receptors were obtained from a man aged 18 to 29 in good health. Some clones in this sample may be carry-over from other donors' samples.

The chain is built from TRBV27 and TRBJ1-4, with D unclear. Germline assignment: CDR1 MNHEY and CDR2 SMNVEV (reference sequence). V lost 5 bases to trimming and J lost 5 bases, with 18 bases between them. The CDR3 has 16 amino acids. CDR3 residues: CASSPLLMEGNEKLFF. The CDR3 region has the DNA TGTGCCAGCAGTCCCCTCCTCATGGAAGGGAATGAAAAACTGTTTTTT.

This clone is a singleton in its sample. The V and J genes are TRBV2 and TRBJ2-6, with TRBD1 matching over 11 bases. With V trimmed by 7 bases and J by 2 bases, 4 bases remained unmatched. Per the germline V gene, CDR1 is SNHLY and CDR2 is FYNNEI. This CDR3 is built from 16 residues. Here the CDR3 DNA reads TGTGCCAGCAATCCGGGACAGGGGGCTGGGGCCAACGTCCTGACTTTC. Protein: CASNPGQGAGANVLTF.

DNA for the CDR3: TGTGCCTGGAGTGAAACCGACACCCTGCTATTATATAGCAATCAGCCCCAGCATTTT. Translation: CAWSETDTLLLYSNQPQHF. The rearrangement uses TRBV30 and TRBJ1-5, with unresolved D. CDR1 GTSNPN and CDR2 SVGIG come from the germline V gene (reference sequence). This CDR3 region has 19 residues. The ends were cut back, 1 base at V and 0 bases at J, with 22 bases in the middle.

The chain has TRBV27 and TRBJ2-3; no reliable D call. Trimming left V 5 bases short and J 0 bases short, with 15 bases between. Germline V gene lookup returns CDR1 MNHEY and CDR2 SMNVEV (reference sequence). The CDR3 sequence is 16 residues long. CDR3 sequence (DNA): TGTGCCAGCAGTCAGCTACGGATTTCTAGCACAGATACGCAGTATTTT. As protein: CASSQLRISSTDTQYF.

The chain uses TRBV27 and TRBJ1-6; D gene uncertain. Germline CDR1 reads MNHEY; CDR2 reads SMNVEV (reference sequence). CDR3 length: 13 residues. V lost 0 bases to trimming and J lost 14 bases, with 11 bases between them. The CDR3 DNA follows: TGTGCCAGCAGTTTATCGCAAGGTGGGTCCCTCCACTTT. Protein sequence: CASSLSQGGSLHF.

V gene TRBV28 combines with J gene TRBJ2-7, with TRBD1 as a possible D gene (6 bases). CDR1 and CDR2 from the germline V gene are MDHEN and SYDVKM. The CDR3 is 13 residues long. V was pared by 5 bases and J by 5 bases, with 13 bases between. The CDR3 DNA follows: TGTGCCAGCAGTCTCCCAGGGGCGAACGAGCAGTACTTC. It yields the protein CASSLPGANEQYF.

There are a few counts of this clone. The chain employs TRBV5-4 and TRBJ1-1; D is uncertain. CDR1 is SGHNT, CDR2 YYREEE, per germline (reference sequence). V was shortened by 5 bases and J by 1 base, with 9 bases between the two germline ends. The CDR3 has 13 residues. The CDR3 loop reads CASRKDENTEAFF. The DNA of the CDR3 is TGTGCCAGCAGAAAGGACGAGAACACTGAAGCTTTCTTT.

The V and J genes are TRBV30 and TRBJ2-3; no reliable D call. CDR3 length equals 12 residues. V lost 4 bases to trimming and J lost 6 bases, with 11 bases between them. Germline loops: CDR1 GTSNPN, CDR2 SVGIG (reference sequence). DNA of the CDR3: TGTGCCTGGACTCTGAAAGCGGATACGCAGTATTTT. Its translation is CAWTLKADTQYF.

The chain couples TRBV27 to TRBJ2-3; D gene ambiguous. There are 16 residues in the CDR3. V lost 3 bases, J lost 0 bases, and 13 bases lay in between. Germline CDR1 and CDR2: MNHEY and SMNVEV (reference sequence). The CDR3 DNA is TGTGCCAGCAGTTTGACGGTCGGATCTAGCACAGATACGCAGTATTTT. This encodes CASSLTVGSSTDTQYF.

The J gene is TRBJ2-1, the V gene TRBV28; 9 nucleotides align to TRBD1. The CDR3 spans 14 residues. Germline CDR1 is MDHEN and CDR2 is SYDVKM. V lost 6 bases, J lost 7 bases, and 7 bases stayed unmatched. The CDR3 DNA sequence: TGTGCCAGCAGCGAACAGGGGGCGCGGAATGAGCAGTTCTTC. Its protein product is CASSEQGARNEQFF.

V gene TRBV2 combines with J gene TRBJ1-2; D is uncertain. Looked up from germline, CDR1 is SNHLY and CDR2 is FYNNEI. The CDR3 is made up of 16 amino acids. Trimming pared 0 bases from V and 2 bases from J, leaving 13 bases between. The CDR3 nucleotides read TGTGCCAGCAGTGAAGCCCTGAGTCCCGCGAACTATGGCTACACCTTC. This sequence encodes CASSEALSPANYGYTF.

The chain links TRBV30 to TRBJ2-5; 8 nucleotides align to TRBD1. Germline CDR1 GTSNPN, CDR2 SVGIG (reference sequence). Trimming took 7 bases from V and 0 from J; bases not matched to a gene: 4. The CDR3 is made up of 13 amino acids. The CDR3 reads CASDREYQETQYF. The CDR3 coding sequence is TGTGCCTCGGACAGGGAATACCAAGAGACCCAGTACTTC.

This clone is a singleton in its sample. This sequence joins TRBV15 and TRBJ2-7, with 8 bases identical to TRBD1. Germline V gene lookup returns CDR1 LNHNV and CDR2 YYDKDF (reference sequence). Losses at the gene ends were 3 bases for V and 3 bases for J; bases not matched to a gene: 7. This CDR3 comprises 15 residues. CDR3 loop: CATSREPQGDYEQYF. The CDR3 nucleotides read TGTGCCACCAGCAGGGAACCACAGGGGGACTACGAGCAGTACTTC.

This rearrangement joins TRBV6-5 to TRBJ1-4; D remains unclear. Trimming took off 5 bases at V and 5 bases at J, with 15 bases between the two ends. Looked up from germline, CDR1 is MNHEY and CDR2 is SVGAGI. The CDR3 has 15 amino acids. The CDR3 sequence is CASSDLQLKNEKLFF. The DNA of the CDR3 is TGTGCCAGCAGTGACTTACAGCTGAAGAATGAAAAACTGTTTTTT.

The chain has TRBV7-9 and TRBJ2-7; weak D call: TRBD2 (7 bases). Germline V gives CDR1 SEHNR, CDR2 FQNEAQ (reference sequence). The CDR3 sequence is 17 residues long. V shed 1 base and J shed 5 bases, with 21 bases lying between them. CDR3 loop: CASSLEEGRGGKNEQYF. The CDR3 DNA is TGTGCCAGCAGCTTAGAAGAGGGCAGGGGAGGGAAGAACGAGCAGTACTTC.

The gene calls are TRBV6-1 and TRBJ2-1; D is undetermined. This CDR3 spans 16 amino acids. Germline V gene lookup returns CDR1 MNHNS and CDR2 SASEGT. Trimming took off 0 bases at V and 3 bases at J, with 12 bases between the two ends. The CDR3 is CASSEARDIYYNEQFF. The CDR3 DNA is TGTGCCAGCAGTGAAGCTCGAGATATCTACTACAATGAGCAGTTCTTC.

J is TRBJ2-1 and V is TRBV7-2; TRBD2 matches at 10 bases. J gave up 6 bases and V 2 bases, and 4 bases lay outside the gene matches. Germline V CDR1 and CDR2: SGHTA, FQGNSA. CDR3 size: 15 residues. The CDR3 loop reads CASSLLSSGSNEQFF. CDR3 DNA: TGTGCCAGCAGCTTACTATCTAGCGGGAGCAATGAGCAGTTCTTC.

The V gene is TRBV25-1, the J gene TRBJ2-5; D might be TRBD1 (5 bases). CDR1 is MGHDK, CDR2 SYGVNS, per germline. Trimming left V 4 bases short and J 1 base short, with 10 bases between. The CDR3 extends over 14 amino acids. The CDR3 is CASSGGGSQETQYF. The CDR3 DNA reads as TGTGCCAGCAGTGGGGGCGGCAGCCAAGAGACCCAGTACTTC.

The V call is TRBV5-6, the J call TRBJ1-2, with no clear D. The CDR3 has 14 amino acids. The V end was cut by 4 bases, the J end by 8 bases, with 18 bases between. Per germline, CDR1 SGHDT and CDR2 YYEEEE. The CDR3 here is CASSPVGRSIGYTF. CDR3 in DNA: TGTGCCAGCAGCCCTGTTGGGAGATCTATCGGCTACACCTTC.